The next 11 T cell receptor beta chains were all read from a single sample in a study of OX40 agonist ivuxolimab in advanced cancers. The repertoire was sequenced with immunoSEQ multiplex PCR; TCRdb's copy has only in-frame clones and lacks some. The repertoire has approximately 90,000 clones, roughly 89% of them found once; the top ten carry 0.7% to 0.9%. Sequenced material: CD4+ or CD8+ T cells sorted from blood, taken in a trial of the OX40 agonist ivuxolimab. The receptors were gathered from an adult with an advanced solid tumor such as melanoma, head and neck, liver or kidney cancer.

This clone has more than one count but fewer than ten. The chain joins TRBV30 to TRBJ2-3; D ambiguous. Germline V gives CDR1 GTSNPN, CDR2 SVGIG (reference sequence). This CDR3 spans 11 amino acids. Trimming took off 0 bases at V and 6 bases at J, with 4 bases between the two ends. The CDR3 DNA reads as TGTGCCTGGAGTGTACTTGATACGCAGTATTTT. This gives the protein CAWSVLDTQYF.

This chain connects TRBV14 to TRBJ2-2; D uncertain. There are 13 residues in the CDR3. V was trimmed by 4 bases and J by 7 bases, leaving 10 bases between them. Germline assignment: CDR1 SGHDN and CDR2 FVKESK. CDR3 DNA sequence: TGTGCCAGCAGCCCGTTCGGGCTCGGGGAGCTGTTTTTT. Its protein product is CASSPFGLGELFF.

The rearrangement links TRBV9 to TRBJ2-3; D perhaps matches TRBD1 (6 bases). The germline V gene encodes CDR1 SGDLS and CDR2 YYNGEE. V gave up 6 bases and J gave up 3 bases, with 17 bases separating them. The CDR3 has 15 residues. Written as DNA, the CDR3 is TGTGCCAGCACACCGTTTGGGGGCTCGACAGATACGCAGTATTTT. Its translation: CASTPFGGSTDTQYF.

The CDR3 loop is CASSLTGSSGANVLTF. The CDR3 coding sequence is TGTGCCAGCAGCTTAACAGGGAGCTCTGGGGCCAACGTCCTGACTTTC. This chain links TRBV7-9 with TRBJ2-6; D is perhaps TRBD1 (6 bases). Germline loops: CDR1 SEHNR, CDR2 FQNEAQ (reference sequence). The CDR3 consists of 16 residues. Trimming cost V 2 bases and J 0 bases, with 8 bases left between them. The variable domain in full, with the rest retrieved from reference TRBV7-9 and TRBJ2-6, is DTGVSQNPRHKITKRGQNVTFRCDPISEHNRLYWYRQTLGQGPEFLTYFQNEAQLEKSRLLSDRFSAERPKGSFSTLEIQRTEQGDSAMYLCASSLTGSSGANVLTFGAGSRLTVL.

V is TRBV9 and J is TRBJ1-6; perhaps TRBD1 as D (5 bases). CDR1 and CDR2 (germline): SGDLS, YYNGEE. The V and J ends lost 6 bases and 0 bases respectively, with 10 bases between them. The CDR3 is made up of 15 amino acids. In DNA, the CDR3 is TGTGCCAGCACGGCAGGGAGCTCCTATAATTCACCCCTCCACTTT. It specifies CASTAGSSYNSPLHF.

The CDR3 spells CASTIPRQGPSYTIYF. The CDR3 DNA sequence: TGTGCCAGCACTATCCCGAGACAGGGCCCCTCGTACACCATATATTTT. The chain couples TRBV28 to TRBJ1-3; TRBD1 aligns across 7 bases. CDR3 length: 16 amino acids. V trimming: 7 bases; J trimming: 8 bases; junction bases outside the gene matches: 17. CDR1 MDHEN and CDR2 SYDVKM come from the germline V gene.

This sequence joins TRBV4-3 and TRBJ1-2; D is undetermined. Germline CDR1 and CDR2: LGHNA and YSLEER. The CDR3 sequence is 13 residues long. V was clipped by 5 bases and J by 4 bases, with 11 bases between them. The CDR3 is CASSDRDLYGYTF. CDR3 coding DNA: TGCGCCAGCAGCGACCGAGACCTCTATGGCTACACCTTC.

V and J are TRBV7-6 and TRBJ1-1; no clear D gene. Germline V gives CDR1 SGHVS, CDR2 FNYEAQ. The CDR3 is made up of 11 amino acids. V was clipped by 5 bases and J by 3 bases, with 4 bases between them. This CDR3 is CASSRDTEAFF. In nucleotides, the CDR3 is TGTGCCAGCAGCCGCGACACTGAAGCTTTCTTT.

The CDR3 nucleotides read TGTGCCAGCAGCCCCGGGACAGGGGGCTCTGGGGAGACCCAGTACTTC. Amino acids: CASSPGTGGSGETQYF. This sequence joins TRBV4-2 and TRBJ2-5; 12 positions match TRBD1. Trimming cost V 4 bases and J 5 bases; bases outside gene matches: 8. Germline lookup yields CDR1 LGHNA and CDR2 YNFKEQ. CDR3 length equals 16 residues.

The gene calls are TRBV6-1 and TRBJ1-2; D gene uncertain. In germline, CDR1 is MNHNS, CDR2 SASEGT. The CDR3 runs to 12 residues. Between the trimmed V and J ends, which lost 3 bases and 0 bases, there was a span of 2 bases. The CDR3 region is CASSDTNYGYTF. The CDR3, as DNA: TGTGCCAGCAGTGACACTAACTATGGCTACACCTTC.

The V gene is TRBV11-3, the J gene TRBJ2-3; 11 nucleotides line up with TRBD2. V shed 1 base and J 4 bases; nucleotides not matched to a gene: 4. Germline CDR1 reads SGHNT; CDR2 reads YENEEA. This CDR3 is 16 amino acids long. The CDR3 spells CASSLVAGGQADTQYF. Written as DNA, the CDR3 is TGTGCCAGCAGCTTAGTAGCGGGGGGGCAGGCAGATACGCAGTATTTT.